This T cell receptor (beta chain) was retrieved from a study of blood T cells in healthy people across ages. The study recruited healthy Caucasian donors from Russia who were aged about 6 to 95. Total RNA, at least 6 micrograms per sample, came from PBMCs. This clonotype was observed once. A much larger clone is a single base away; this may be a read error. Together with a sample-barcoded 5' primer, a J-beta primer mix was included in a second PCR lasting about 7 to 11 cycles. TCRdb recomputed calls from the 5' RACE reads with MiXCR, one row per CDR3 protein. The sample holds 600,000 or so distinct CDR3 sequences, less than 35% seen once. The CDR3 consists of 17 residues. The V gene's germline CDR1 is SGHRS and CDR2 YFSETQ.

The chain recombines TRBV5-1 with TRBJ2-1, with 13 positions matching TRBD2. The sequencing input was blood. The clonotype originates from a woman of 80 years or more in good health. This chain's CDR3 is CASSSGLAGASNNEQFF. In DNA, the CDR3 is TGCGCCAGCAGCTCCGGACTAGCGGGGGCCTCCAACAATGAGCAGTTCTTC.